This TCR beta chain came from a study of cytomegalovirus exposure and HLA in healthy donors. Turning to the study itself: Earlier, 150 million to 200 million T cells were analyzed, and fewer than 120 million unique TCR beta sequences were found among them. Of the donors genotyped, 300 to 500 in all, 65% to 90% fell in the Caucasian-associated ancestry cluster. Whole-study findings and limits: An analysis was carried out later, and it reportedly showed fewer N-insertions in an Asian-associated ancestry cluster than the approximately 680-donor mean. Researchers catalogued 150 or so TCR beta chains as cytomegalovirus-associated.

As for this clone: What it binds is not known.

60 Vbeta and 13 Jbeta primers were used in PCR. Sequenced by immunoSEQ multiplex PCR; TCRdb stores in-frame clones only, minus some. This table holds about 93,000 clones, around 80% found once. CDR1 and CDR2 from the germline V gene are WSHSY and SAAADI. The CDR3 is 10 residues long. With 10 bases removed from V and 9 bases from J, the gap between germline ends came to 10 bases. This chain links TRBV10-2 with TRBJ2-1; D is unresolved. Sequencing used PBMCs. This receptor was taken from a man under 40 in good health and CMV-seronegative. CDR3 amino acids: CATLYLEQFF. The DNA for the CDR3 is TGCGCCACCCTCTATCTTGAGCAGTTCTTC.